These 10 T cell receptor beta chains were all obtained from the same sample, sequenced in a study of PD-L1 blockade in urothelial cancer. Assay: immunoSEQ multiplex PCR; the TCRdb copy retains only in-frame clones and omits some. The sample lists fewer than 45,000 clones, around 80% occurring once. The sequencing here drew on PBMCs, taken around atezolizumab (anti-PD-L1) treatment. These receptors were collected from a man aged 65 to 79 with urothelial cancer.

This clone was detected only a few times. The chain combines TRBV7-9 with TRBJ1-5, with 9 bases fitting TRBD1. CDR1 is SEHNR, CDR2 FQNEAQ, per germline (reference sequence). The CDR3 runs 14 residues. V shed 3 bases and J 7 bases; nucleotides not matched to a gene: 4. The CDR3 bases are TGTGCCAGCAGCTTTGGGACAGGGAGCCAGCCCCAGCATTTT. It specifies CASSFGTGSQPQHF.

CDR3 sequence: CASSSSFEGTSTTSTDTQYF. CDR3 coding DNA: TGCGCCAGCAGCTCCTCCTTCGAGGGGACTTCAACCACTAGCACAGATACGCAGTATTTT. The rearrangement joins TRBV5-1 to TRBJ2-3; D is possibly TRBD2 (6 bases). V lost 3 bases to trimming and J lost 0 bases, with 26 bases between them. The CDR3 extends over 20 amino acids. CDR1 is SGHRS and CDR2 is YFSETQ in the germline V gene. The full variable domain, rest sourced from reference TRBV5-1 and TRBJ2-3, is KAGVTQTPRYLIKTRGQQVTLSCSPISGHRSVSWYQQTPGQGLQFLFEYFSETQRNKGNFPGRFSGRQFSNSRSEMNVSTLELGDSALYLCASSSSFEGTSTTSTDTQYFGPGTRLTVL.

CDR3 residues: CASSRDRGVTEAFF. The CDR3 region has the DNA TGTGCCAGTAGCCGCGACAGGGGTGTGACTGAAGCTTTCTTT. The genes are TRBV19 and TRBJ1-1; 8 nucleotides agree with TRBD1. Germline V gene lookup returns CDR1 LNHDA and CDR2 SQIVND (reference sequence). The ends lost 6 bases at V and 5 bases at J; junction bases unmatched: 8. The CDR3 has 14 amino acids.

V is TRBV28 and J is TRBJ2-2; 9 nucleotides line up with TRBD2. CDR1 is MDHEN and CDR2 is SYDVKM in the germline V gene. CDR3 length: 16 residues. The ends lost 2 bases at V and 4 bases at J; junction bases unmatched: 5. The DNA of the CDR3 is TGTGCCAGCAGTTTAGGCGGGAGGGCGGGCACCGGGGAGCTGTTTTTT. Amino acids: CASSLGGRAGTGELFF.

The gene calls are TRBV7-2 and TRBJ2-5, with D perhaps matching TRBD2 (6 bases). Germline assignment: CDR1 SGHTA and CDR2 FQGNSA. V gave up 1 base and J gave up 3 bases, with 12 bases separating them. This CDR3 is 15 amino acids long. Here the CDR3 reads CASSLGSGVEETQYF. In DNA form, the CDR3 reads TGTGCCAGCAGCTTAGGGTCGGGGGTGGAAGAGACCCAGTACTTC. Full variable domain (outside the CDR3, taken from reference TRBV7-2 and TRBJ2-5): GAGVSQSPSNKVTEKGKDVELRCDPISGHTALYWYRQSLGQGLEFLIYFQGNSAPDKSGLPSDRFSAERTGGSVSTLTIQRTQQEDSAVYLCASSLGSGVEETQYFGPGTRLLVL.

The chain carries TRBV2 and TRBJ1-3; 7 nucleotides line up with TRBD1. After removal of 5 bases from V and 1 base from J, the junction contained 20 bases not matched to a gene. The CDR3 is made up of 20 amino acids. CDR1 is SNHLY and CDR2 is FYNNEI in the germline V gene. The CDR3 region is CASSRQLPGQRSGSGNTIYF. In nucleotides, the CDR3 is TGTGCCAGCAGTCGACAACTTCCGGGACAGCGGTCAGGATCTGGAAACACCATATATTTT. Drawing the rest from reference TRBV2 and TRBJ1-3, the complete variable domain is EPEVTQTPSHQVTQMGQEVILRCVPISNHLYFYWYRQILGQKVEFLVSFYNNEISEKSEIFDDQFSVERPDGSNFTLKIRSTKLEDSAMYFCASSRQLPGQRSGSGNTIYFGEGSWLTVV.

The DNA of the CDR3 is TGTGCCAGCCGGGGGGGATCCAGTGGAACAGATACGCAGTATTTT. This sequence encodes CASRGGSSGTDTQYF. This chain links TRBV2 with TRBJ2-3; 8 nucleotides match TRBD2. Germline V gene lookup returns CDR1 SNHLY and CDR2 FYNNEI. The CDR3 length is 15 residues. V lost 8 bases, J lost 3 bases, and 10 bases stayed unmatched. The full variable domain, rest sourced from reference TRBV2 and TRBJ2-3, is EPEVTQTPSHQVTQMGQEVILRCVPISNHLYFYWYRQILGQKVEFLVSFYNNEISEKSEIFDDQFSVERPDGSNFTLKIRSTKLEDSAMYFCASRGGSSGTDTQYFGPGTRLTVL.

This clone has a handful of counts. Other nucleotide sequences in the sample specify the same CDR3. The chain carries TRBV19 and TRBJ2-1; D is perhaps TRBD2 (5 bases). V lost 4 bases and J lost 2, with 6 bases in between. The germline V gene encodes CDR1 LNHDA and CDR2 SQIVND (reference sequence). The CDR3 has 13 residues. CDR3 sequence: CASSTGTYNEQFF. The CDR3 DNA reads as TGTGCCAGTAGTACCGGGACCTACAATGAGCAGTTCTTC.

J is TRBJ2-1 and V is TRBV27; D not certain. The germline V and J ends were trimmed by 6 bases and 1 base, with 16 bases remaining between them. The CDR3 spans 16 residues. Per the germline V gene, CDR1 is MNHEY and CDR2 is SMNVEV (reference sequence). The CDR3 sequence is CASRPLVPLSYNEQFF. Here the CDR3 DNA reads TGTGCCAGCAGACCCCTAGTACCTCTTTCCTACAATGAGCAGTTCTTC.

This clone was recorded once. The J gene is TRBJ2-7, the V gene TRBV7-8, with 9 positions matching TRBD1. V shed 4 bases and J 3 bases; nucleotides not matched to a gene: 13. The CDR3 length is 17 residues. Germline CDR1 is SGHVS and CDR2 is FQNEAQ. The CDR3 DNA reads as TGTGCCAGCAGCTCCGCCCCCGGGACAGGGACCAACTACGAGCAGTACTTC. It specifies CASSSAPGTGTNYEQYF. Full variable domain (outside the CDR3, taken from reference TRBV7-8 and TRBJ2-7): GAGVSQSPRYKVAKRGQDVALRCDPISGHVSLFWYQQALGQGPEFLTYFQNEAQLDKSGLPSDRFFAERPEGSVSTLKIQRTQQEDSAVYLCASSSAPGTGTNYEQYFGPGTRLTVT.